A single sample is the source of the 15 T cell receptor beta chains below, sequenced in a study of T-cell memory formation after mild COVID-19 (dated by TCRdb to the early 2020s). The library relied on 5' RACE. TCRdb names Illumina NovaSeq 6000 as the instrument used. The public reads were reanalyzed by TCRdb: fastp trimming at Q25, MiXCR alignment, in-frame beta chains only. For every CDR3 protein sequence, its rows merge into one entry that carries the most common genes and DNA. This sample holds around 250,000 distinct CDR3 sequences; around a tenth were observed only once. 22% of the sample is held by the ten biggest clonotypes. Sequenced sample: PBMCs or a T cell subset sorted from them (not recorded which). All receptors come from a man younger than 35 who had mild COVID-19 (a few samples of this study predate the infection). The sample titles of this study are shuffled in the database, so cell type and time point are left out; the donor was told from shared clones.

This clonotype was seen more than once but under ten times. The chain employs TRBV12-3 or TRBV12-4 and TRBJ2-1; TRBD1 matches at 7 bases. This CDR3 has 14 amino acids. The V gene end was trimmed by 6 bases and the J gene end by 6 bases; junction bases not matched to a gene: 8. The CDR3 bases are TGTGCCAGCAGGGACACAGGGGCGAGCAATGAGCAGTTCTTC. This translates into CASRDTGASNEQFF.

This chain links TRBV5-1 with TRBJ2-5; TRBD1 might be the D (6 bases). V was shortened by 3 bases and J by 0 bases, with 9 bases between the two germline ends. The V gene's germline CDR1 is SGHRS and CDR2 YFSETQ. The CDR3 is 14 residues long. Here the CDR3 DNA reads TGCGCCAGCAGCTCCGGACAGCACCAAGAGACCCAGTACTTC. Residues: CASSSGQHQETQYF.

Comments on this clonotype: This sequence may be a read error, since a much larger clone differs from it by one base. V and J are TRBV2 and TRBJ2-5; possible D gene TRBD1, 5 bases. Germline V gene sequence: CDR1 SNHLY, CDR2 FYNNEI. This CDR3 spans 13 amino acids. The CDR3 DNA sequence: TGTGCCAGCAAGGGGAAATGGCTAGAGCCCCAGTACTTC. The encoded protein is CASKGKWLEPQYF.

This clonotype was counted between two and nine times. The chain employs TRBV7-9 and TRBJ1-3; TRBD1 is a possible D gene (5 bases). CDR3 length equals 15 residues. Trimming cost V 5 bases and J 3 bases, with 14 bases left between them. CDR1 is SEHNR and CDR2 is FQNEAQ in the germline V gene (reference sequence). CDR3 amino acids: CASSPPGGSGNTIYF. The CDR3 DNA is TGTGCCAGCAGCCCACCCGGGGGTAGTGGAAACACCATATATTTT.

This clonotype was seen only a few times. Here the CDR3 DNA reads TGTGCCAGCAGTCAAAGACTGATTAGCACAGATACGCAGTATTTT. Translating gives CASSQRLISTDTQYF. J is TRBJ2-3 and V is TRBV6-5; D gene unclear. The CDR3 is 15 residues long. CDR1 is MNHEY, CDR2 SVGAGI, per germline. V lost 5 bases to trimming and J lost 0 bases, with 12 bases between them.

This clonotype was seen many times. J is TRBJ1-2 and V is TRBV20-1, with 10 bases matching TRBD1. CDR1 is DFQATT, CDR2 SNEGSKA, per germline (reference sequence). The ends lost 3 bases at V and 4 bases at J; junction bases unmatched: 2. The CDR3 is 13 amino acids. The chain's CDR3 is CSASGTGAYGYTF. The CDR3 bases are TGCAGTGCTAGTGGGACAGGGGCCTATGGCTACACCTTC.

The V call is TRBV29-1, the J call TRBJ1-2; D may be TRBD1 (6 bases). The germline CDR1 and CDR2 sequences are SQVTM and ANQGSEA. Between the trimmed V and J ends, which lost 5 bases and 5 bases, there was a span of 21 bases. There are 15 residues in the CDR3. The CDR3: CSVRRTPGVPYGYTF. CDR3 DNA: TGCAGCGTTCGCAGAACGCCAGGGGTTCCTTATGGCTACACCTTC. The whole variable domain, remainder taken from reference TRBV29-1 and TRBJ1-2, is SAVISQKPSRDICQRGTSLTIQCQVDSQVTMMFWYRQQPGQSLTLIATANQGSEATYESGFVIDKFPISRPNLTFSTLTVSNMSPEDSSIYLCSVRRTPGVPYGYTFGSGTRLTVV.

The chain has TRBV3-1 and TRBJ2-2; D gene ambiguous. Per the germline V gene, CDR1 is LGHDT and CDR2 is YNNKEL (reference sequence). Trimming took off 10 bases at V and 0 bases at J, with 6 bases between the two ends. This CDR3 comprises 12 residues. The CDR3 reads CATRPNTGELFF. DNA for the CDR3: TGTGCCACCCGACCGAACACCGGGGAGCTGTTTTTT.

The rearrangement links TRBV20-1 to TRBJ1-6, with TRBD1 matching over 7 bases. This CDR3 is built from 14 residues. Germline V gene sequence: CDR1 DFQATT, CDR2 SNEGSKA (reference sequence). Trimming took 4 bases from V and 10 from J; bases not matched to a gene: 10. This CDR3 reads CSATHGQDRSPLHF. The CDR3 DNA is TGCAGTGCTACCCATGGACAGGATCGATCACCCCTCCACTTT.

DNA of the CDR3: TGTGCCAGCAGCGCCCGGTGGCGGGGGGGCGGTGAGCAGTTCTTC. Protein: CASSARWRGGGEQFF. The J gene is TRBJ2-1, the V gene TRBV7-2; TRBD2 matches 9 bases. V was pared by 5 bases and J by 9 bases, with 11 bases of the junction left unmatched. CDR1 is SGHTA, CDR2 FQGNSA, per germline. This CDR3 region has 15 residues.

As for this clonotype: Mismatch with germline at one junction end may stem from a read error. V usage is TRBV18 and J usage is TRBJ1-4; D is possibly TRBD1 (6 bases). CDR3 length: 16 residues. Germline V gene data show CDR1 as KGHSH and CDR2 as LQKENI. As DNA, the CDR3 is TGTGCCAGCTCATCCGACCGAGGACAGATAAATGAGAAACTGTTTTTT. Protein: CASSSDRGQINEKLFF.

This clonotype came up a few times. The CDR3 sequence: CSARQGYQPQHF. For the CDR3, the DNA is TGCAGCGCAAGACAGGGCTATCAGCCCCAGCATTTT. The chain couples TRBV29-1 to TRBJ1-5; TRBD1 matches 7 bases. Germline CDR1 reads SQVTM; CDR2 reads ANQGSEA. The CDR3 spans 12 residues. Trimming cost V 7 bases and J 5 bases; bases outside gene matches: 5. Drawing the rest from reference TRBV29-1 and TRBJ1-5, the complete variable domain is SAVISQKPSRDICQRGTSLTIQCQVDSQVTMMFWYRQQPGQSLTLIATANQGSEATYESGFVIDKFPISRPNLTFSTLTVSNMSPEDSSIYLCSARQGYQPQHFGDGTRLSIL.

This chain connects TRBV4-2 to TRBJ2-5; maybe TRBD1 (5 bases). CDR1 is LGHNA, CDR2 YNFKEQ, per germline. Trimming left V 0 bases short and J 5 bases short, with 16 bases between. The CDR3 is 16 amino acids. CDR3 amino acids: CASSQDLQEKGETQYF. The DNA for the CDR3 is TGTGCCAGCAGCCAAGATCTACAAGAAAAGGGGGAGACCCAGTACTTC.

The sample holds a few counts of this clonotype. This chain joins TRBV2 and TRBJ1-4; unclear D gene. The germline V and J ends were trimmed by 10 bases and 0 bases, with 9 bases remaining between them. CDR1 is SNHLY and CDR2 is FYNNEI in the germline V gene. There are 13 residues in the CDR3. CDR3 sequence reads: CATRFPTNEKLFF. In nucleotides, the CDR3 is TGTGCCACCAGGTTCCCAACTAATGAAAAACTGTTTTTT.

This clonotype was counted between two and nine times. The chain carries TRBV7-8 and TRBJ2-5; D possibly uses TRBD1 or TRBD2 (6 bases each). Germline V CDR1 and CDR2: SGHVS, FQNEAQ. This CDR3 region has 16 residues. Trimming removed 0 bases from V and 7 bases from J, with 18 bases in between. The CDR3 nucleotides read TGTGCCAGCAGCTTAGCGCTGGGGGGCCTCGGCGGGACCCAGTACTTC. Its translation is CASSLALGGLGGTQYF.